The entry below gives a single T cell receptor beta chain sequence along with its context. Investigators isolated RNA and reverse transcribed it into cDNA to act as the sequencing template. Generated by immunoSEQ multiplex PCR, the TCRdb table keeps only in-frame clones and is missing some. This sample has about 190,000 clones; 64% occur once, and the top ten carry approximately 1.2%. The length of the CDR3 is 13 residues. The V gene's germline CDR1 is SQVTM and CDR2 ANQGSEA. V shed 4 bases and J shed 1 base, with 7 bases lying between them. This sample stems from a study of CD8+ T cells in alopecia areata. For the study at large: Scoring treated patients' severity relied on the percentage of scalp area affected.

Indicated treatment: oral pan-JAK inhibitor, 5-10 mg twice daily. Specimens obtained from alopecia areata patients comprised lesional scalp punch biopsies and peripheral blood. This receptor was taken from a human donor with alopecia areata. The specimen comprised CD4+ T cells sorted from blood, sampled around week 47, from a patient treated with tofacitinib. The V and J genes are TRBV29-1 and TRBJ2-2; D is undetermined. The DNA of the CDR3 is TGCAGCGTTGGACAAAGGAACACCGGGGAGCTGTTTTTT. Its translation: CSVGQRNTGELFF.